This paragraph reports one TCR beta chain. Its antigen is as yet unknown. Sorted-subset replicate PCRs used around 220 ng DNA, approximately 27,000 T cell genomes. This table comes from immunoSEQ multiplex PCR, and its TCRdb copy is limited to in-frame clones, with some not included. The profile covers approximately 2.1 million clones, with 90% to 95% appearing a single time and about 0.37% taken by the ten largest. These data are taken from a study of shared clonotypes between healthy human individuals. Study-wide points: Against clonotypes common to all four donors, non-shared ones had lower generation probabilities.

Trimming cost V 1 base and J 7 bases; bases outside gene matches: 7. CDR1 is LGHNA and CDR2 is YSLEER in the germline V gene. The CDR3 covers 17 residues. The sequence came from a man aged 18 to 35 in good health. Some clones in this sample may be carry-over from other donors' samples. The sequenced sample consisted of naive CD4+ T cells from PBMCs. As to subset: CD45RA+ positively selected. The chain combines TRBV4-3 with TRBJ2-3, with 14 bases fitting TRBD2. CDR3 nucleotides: TGCGCCAGCAGCCAAGGGAGGGGACTAGCGGGAGTGAATACGCAGTATTTT. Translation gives CASSQGRGLAGVNTQYF.